This T cell receptor beta chain was recovered during a study of cytomegalovirus exposure and HLA in healthy donors listed by TCRdb under 2017. Study-wide context: According to an earlier analysis of a few hundred of the donors, some 180 million T cells yielded 90 million to 130 million unique TCR beta sequences and about 280 Gb of sequence data. An early release that covered more than 550 HLA-typed donors contained approximately 300 gigabases of sequencing data and around 85 million unique TCR sequences. Of the 350 to 450 genotyped donors, over 70% fell in the genetic ancestry cluster associated with self-reported Caucasian donors. The study was designed to test whether signatures of past pathogen exposure could be identified by cataloging public T cell receptors. The study profiled the T cell repertoires of under 850 subjects by immunosequencing and related them to cytomegalovirus serostatus. Along with the roughly 710-subject first cohort, a separate validation cohort of over 90 different subjects was used. The study combined high-throughput TCR immunosequencing, statistical association of individual TCRs with disease status, and machine learning to predict cytomegalovirus infection status. A later analysis re-analyzed previously published TCR beta repertoires from approximately 670 donors and added high-resolution HLA genotyping to study TCR occurrence patterns. Rather than drawing on any new phenotypic data, the later analysis identified candidate immune exposures from TCR beta sequences and the way those sequences occurred across donors. To decide whether each TCR beta V gene segment behaved as functional or pseudogenic, an earlier analysis of over 500 of the donors relied on high-throughput TCR beta sequencing. Donor age, sex, ethnicity and CMV serostatus were collected together with the repertoire data. A later genetic analysis took genome-wide SNP genotypes for about 65% of the roughly 670 donors and used that subset as a discovery cohort. Every discovery cohort repertoire had been produced on one sequencing platform. Class I and class II HLA loci were covered by the typing at four-digit resolution. The number of donors typed differed by locus, with roughly 620-630 for A, B, C, DRB1 and DQB1, around 500 for DQA1, approximately 570 for DPA1, and some 440 for DPB1. Four to six DR-DQ haplotypes were handled as single units for association and clustering, since linkage in the cohort was strong. Among 398 genotyped donors of the cohort, an average of approximately 240,000 unique TCR beta nucleotide sequences were sequenced per donor, approximately 20% of them non-productive. Broad study findings and their caveats: A later analysis found that most CMV-associated TCR beta chains appeared HLA-restricted, with HLA associations seemingly driven largely by CMV exposure. Immune exposure information for the cohort was limited to CMV serostatus. A cluster of highly shared sequence variants was judged likely to be a technical artifact of the sequencing pipeline. A later genetic analysis associated a missense DCLRE1C variant with V-gene and J-gene trimming of TCR beta chains, and an independent cohort replicated the association. Assigning TCR associations to individual alleles was difficult when HLA alleles, especially DR and DQ, strongly co-occurred. According to a later genetic analysis, donors in an Asian-associated ancestry cluster had fewer N-insertions in productive TCRs than the approximately 700-donor mean. In a later analysis, TCR association rates were found to vary across HLA loci, with the most associated TCRs seen for DRB1 alleles and the fewest for HLA-C alleles. According to a later analysis, parvovirus B19, influenza, CMV and Epstein-Barr virus appeared linked to several top co-occurrence clusters. Because counts were too low, seventeen rarely observed V segments, including chromosome 9 orphons, were left out of the earlier analysis of approximately 580 of the donors. In this cohort, only TCR beta chains were sequenced, and detectable features were limited by the absence of alpha or paired-chain data. Some IMGT-functional V segments, including TRBV6-2 and TRBV6-3, could not be distinguished by the 87-base-pair reads and were therefore excluded. The study listed 164 TCR beta chains as associated with cytomegalovirus. HLA typing was unavailable for some donors at each locus, so association tests used only the typed subset. Compared with equally common non-associated chains, HLA-associated TCR beta chains in a later analysis were more clonally expanded and had lower generation probabilities. In an earlier analysis of approximately 590 of the donors, most TCR beta V segments appeared in productive rearrangements about 87% or about 30% of the time, broadly matching IMGT annotations. A later analysis associated roughly 17,000 TCR beta sequences with specific HLA alleles at a false discovery rate of 0.05. While some public TCRs were present in many individuals, most TCR sequences turned up only very rarely across donors. The authors suggested that the approach could potentially be generalized to other disease states and immunological phenotypes. A further reported finding was that TCR beta sequences accurately predicted the HLA-A and HLA-B alleles for most subjects in the first cohort. In vitro tests confirmed that a few of the cytomegalovirus-associated TCR beta chains recognize cytomegalovirus antigens. In both the original and validation cohorts, the classifier was reported to diagnose cytomegalovirus status with high specificity and sensitivity. The presence/absence analyses assumed that sequencing depth was roughly uniform across donors, and that assumption may not be true. Correlated functional status among segregating V segments might be attributable to linkage disequilibrium, but an unknown experimental factor could not be ruled out.

Relative to germline, V is 3 bases shorter and J is 2 bases shorter, with 7 bases between their ends. The germline V gene (reference sequence) gives CDR1 as PRHDT and CDR2 as FYEKMQ. The CDR3 sequence holds 13 residues, the cysteine and phenylalanine included. Only CDR3 DNA is held: 39 bases, read in frame from base 1. With regard to this clone: No cognate antigen has been identified for it. Base qualities were left out, and no much larger clone turns up one base away.

Library generation was performed with the immunoSEQ multiplex PCR assay. A mixture of 60 forward primers for TCR Vbeta segments and 13 reverse primers for TCR Jbeta segments was used in the multiplex PCR. The CDR3 region of rearranged TCR beta genes was amplified from genomic DNA with a multiplex PCR assay. The Illumina HiSeq System was used to sequence the amplified TCR beta libraries as 87-base-pair reads. As for how the authors treated the data: A later analysis tallied about 77 million unique TCR beta chains across the 700 or so repertoires, and approximately 12 million of those chains were shared by two or more donors. Raw reads were error-corrected and collapsed into unique sequences by a nearest-neighbor algorithm in which closely related sequences were merged to remove PCR and sequencing errors. CDR3 sequences were aligned to IMGT reference sequences to assign V, D and J gene segments. For a sequence to be retained, a match of at least six nucleotides was required to both a V gene segment and a J gene segment. A rearrangement counted as productive if the CDR3 had no stop codons and remained in frame with V and J, and every other rearrangement counted as non-productive. Following IMGT convention, CDR3 was defined as the stretch from the second conserved V-encoded cysteine to the conserved J-encoded phenylalanine. The earlier analysis of 500 to 650 of the donors excluded any sequence lacking an unambiguous match to a single V gene segment. An earlier analysis of a few hundred of the donors called V segments functional above 56.7% productive rearrangements and segregating when the between-donor standard deviation exceeded 5%. A statistical classification framework was developed to diagnose cytomegalovirus status using the catalog of TCR beta chain sequences. A later analysis assigned V and J genes by comparing TCR nucleotide sequences with IMGT/GENE-DB human TR gene sequences. In a later analysis, CDR3 sequences and most-parsimonious VDJ recombination scenarios were assigned using the TCRdist pipeline. In a later analysis, each TCR beta chain was defined by its CDR3 amino acid sequence together with its V-gene family, and reads lacking a unique V-gene family were excluded. As a way to deal with suspected cross-contamination and a sequencing artifact, a later analysis dropped 592 nucleotide sequences that were highly shared and had low generation probability. For each public chain, a later analysis derived a clonal expansion index from normalized ranks of inferred template counts within each repertoire. Generation probabilities in a later analysis came from a VDJ recombination model fitted to out-of-frame rearrangements, and those results were checked against IGoR. In a later analysis, TCR-TCR, TCR-HLA and TCR-CMV co-occurrence was scored with hypergeometric tests, and a repertoire-size bias correction was applied to TCR pairs. False discovery rates were estimated in a later analysis by permuting HLA or CMV assignments 20 times. In a later analysis, co-occurring TCRs were grouped using DBSCAN, and TCRdist sequence similarity was added for clustering within HLA-allele-positive subsets. Repertoires with fewer than 30,000 or more than 120,000 public chains, plus five repertoires with anomalous nucleotide sharing, were excluded from co-occurrence clustering. What TCRdb holds here is the immuneACCESS table cut down to in-frame rearrangements. Part of the clones is not present; checked against another copy, under half of the missing clones reflect an unresolved V gene, and the others are unexplained. V, J and clone size were drawn from that table, and D and trimming were deduced from the DNA. This sample is represented by fewer than 200,000 clones; about 72% of them were singletons. Approximately 1.5% of the sample is in the top ten clones.

In total, approximately 700 healthy bone marrow donors made up the cohort. At the time of sampling, every cohort member was nominally healthy, though immune exposures that went unrecorded were likely present. The donor was CMV seronegative and was included in the group of hundreds of seronegative cohort members. Each donor provided a peripheral blood sample, and peripheral blood mononuclear cells were used for TCR beta sequencing. Genomic DNA was extracted from the blood cell samples with the Qiagen DNeasy Blood Extraction Kit. The origin of this receptor is a girl aged 5 to 17 in good health and CMV-seronegative. Sequenced: PBMCs. The rearranged chain carries TRBV13 and TRBJ1-1; TRBD1 is a possible D gene, resting on 5 matching bases. The bases read TGTGCCAGCAGCTTGGGGACTAACACTGAAGCTTTCTTT. This yields the protein CASSLGTNTEAFF. With the portions outside the CDR3 filled from the reference TRBV13 and TRBJ1-1 genes, the complete variable region becomes AAGVIQSPRHLIKEKRETATLKCYPIPRHDTVYWYQQGPGQDPQFLISFYEKMQSDKGSIPDRFSAQQFSDYHSELNMSSLELGDSALYFCASSLGTNTEAFFGQGTRLTVV.